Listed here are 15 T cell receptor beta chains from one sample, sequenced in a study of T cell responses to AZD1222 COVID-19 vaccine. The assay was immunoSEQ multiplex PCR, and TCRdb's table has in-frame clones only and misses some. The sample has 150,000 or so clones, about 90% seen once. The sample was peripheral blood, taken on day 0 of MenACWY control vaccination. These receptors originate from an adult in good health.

Here the CDR3 reads CASSLDRPHYNEQFF. CDR3 DNA sequence: TGCGCCAGCAGCCTAGACAGGCCTCATTACAATGAGCAGTTCTTC. The chain employs TRBV4-3 and TRBJ2-1; tentatively, D is TRBD1 (6 bases). CDR3 size: 15 residues. Trimming shortened V by 4 bases and J by 4 bases, and 14 bases separated the two germline ends. Germline-derived CDR1 and CDR2 are LGHNA and YSLEER.

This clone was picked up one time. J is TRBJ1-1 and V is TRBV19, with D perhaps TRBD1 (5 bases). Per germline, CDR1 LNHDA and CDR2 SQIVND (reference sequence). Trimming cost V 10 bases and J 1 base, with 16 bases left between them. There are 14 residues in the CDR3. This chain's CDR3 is CATSSGRTNTEAFF. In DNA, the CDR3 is TGTGCCACTTCTTCGGGACGGACGAACACTGAAGCTTTCTTT.

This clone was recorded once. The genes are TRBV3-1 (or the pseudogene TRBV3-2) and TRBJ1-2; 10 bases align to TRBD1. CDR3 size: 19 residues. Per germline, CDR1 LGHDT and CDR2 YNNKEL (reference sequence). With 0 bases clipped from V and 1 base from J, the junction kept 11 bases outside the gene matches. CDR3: CASSQDQPLDRGFNYGYTF. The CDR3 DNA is TGTGCCAGCAGCCAAGACCAACCCCTGGACAGGGGGTTTAACTATGGCTACACCTTC.

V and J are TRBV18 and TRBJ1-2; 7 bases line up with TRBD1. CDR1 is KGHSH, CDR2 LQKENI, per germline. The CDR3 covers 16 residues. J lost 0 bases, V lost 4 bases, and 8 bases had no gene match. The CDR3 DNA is TGTGCCAGCTCACTGAGAACAGGGGTTTCTAACTATGGCTACACCTTC. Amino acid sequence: CASSLRTGVSNYGYTF.

The CDR3 nucleotides read TGCGCCAGCAGCCAAGCGCCTAGCGGGGAGGGGGCTAACTATGGCTACACCTTC. Translating it yields CASSQAPSGEGANYGYTF. J is TRBJ1-2 and V is TRBV4-1; D possibly corresponds to TRBD1 (6 bases). Germline values: CDR1 MGHRA, CDR2 YSYEKL. Trimming shortened V by 1 base and J by 0 bases, and 18 bases separated the two germline ends. This CDR3 is 18 amino acids long.

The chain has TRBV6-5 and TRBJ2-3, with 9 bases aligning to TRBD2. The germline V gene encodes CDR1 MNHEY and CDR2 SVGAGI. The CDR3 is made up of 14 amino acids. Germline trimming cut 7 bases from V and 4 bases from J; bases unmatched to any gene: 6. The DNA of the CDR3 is TGTGCCAGCAAAGCGGGGGGCCGTGCAGATACGCAGTATTTT. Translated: CASKAGGRADTQYF.

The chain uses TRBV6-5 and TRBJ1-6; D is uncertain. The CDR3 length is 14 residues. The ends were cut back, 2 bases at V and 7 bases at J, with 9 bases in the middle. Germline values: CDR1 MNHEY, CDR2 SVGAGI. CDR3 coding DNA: TGTGCCAGCAGTTACGAGCGGTACAATTCACCCCTCCACTTT. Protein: CASSYERYNSPLHF.

The CDR3 sequence is CASSQQGASGANVLTF. In DNA, the CDR3 is TGTGCCAGCAGCCAACAGGGGGCTTCTGGGGCCAACGTCCTGACTTTC. The chain joins TRBV3-1 (or the pseudogene TRBV3-2) to TRBJ2-6; 8 positions agree with TRBD1. The CDR3 is 16 amino acids. Germline lookup yields CDR1 LGHDT and CDR2 YNNKEL (reference sequence). Trimming at V came to 2 bases and at J to 1 base, leaving 1 base not matched to a gene.

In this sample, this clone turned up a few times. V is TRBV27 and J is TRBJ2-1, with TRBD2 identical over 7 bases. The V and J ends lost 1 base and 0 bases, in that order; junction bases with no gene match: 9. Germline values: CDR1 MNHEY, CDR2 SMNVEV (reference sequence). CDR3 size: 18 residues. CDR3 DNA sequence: TGTGCCAGCAGTTTATTCATGGGACTACTTAGCTCCTACAATGAGCAGTTCTTC. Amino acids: CASSLFMGLLSSYNEQFF.

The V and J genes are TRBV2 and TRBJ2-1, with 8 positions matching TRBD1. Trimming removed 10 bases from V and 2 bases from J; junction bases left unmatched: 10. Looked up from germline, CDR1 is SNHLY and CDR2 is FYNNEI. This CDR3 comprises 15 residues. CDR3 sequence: CATSGPGQAYNEQFF. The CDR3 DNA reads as TGTGCCACCTCCGGTCCGGGACAGGCCTACAATGAGCAGTTCTTC.

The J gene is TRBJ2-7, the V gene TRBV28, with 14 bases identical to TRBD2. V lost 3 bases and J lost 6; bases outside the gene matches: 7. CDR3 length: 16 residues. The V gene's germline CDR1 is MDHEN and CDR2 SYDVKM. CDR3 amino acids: CASSLTSGGARGEQYV. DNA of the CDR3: TGTGCCAGCAGTTTGACTAGCGGGGGGGCTCGAGGCGAGCAGTACGTC.

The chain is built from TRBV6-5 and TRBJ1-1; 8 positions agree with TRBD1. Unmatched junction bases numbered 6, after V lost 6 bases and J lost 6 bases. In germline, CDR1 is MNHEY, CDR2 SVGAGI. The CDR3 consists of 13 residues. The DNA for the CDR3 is TGTGCCAGCAGGGCACAGGGGGTTGCTGAAGCTTTCTTT. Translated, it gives CASRAQGVAEAFF.

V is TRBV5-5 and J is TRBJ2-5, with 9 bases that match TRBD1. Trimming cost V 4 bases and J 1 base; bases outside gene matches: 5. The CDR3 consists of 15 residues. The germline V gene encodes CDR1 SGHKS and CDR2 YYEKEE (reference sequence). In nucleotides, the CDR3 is TGTGCCAGCAGCCGCCGGGACAGGGCCCAAGAGACCCAGTACTTC. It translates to CASSRRDRAQETQYF.

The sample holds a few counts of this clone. The DNA for the CDR3 is TGTGCCAGCAGACCGGACAGAAATAGCAATCAGCCCCAGCATTTT. Its translation is CASRPDRNSNQPQHF. The J gene is TRBJ1-5, the V gene TRBV6-5, with D tentatively TRBD1 (6 bases). Germline CDR1 is MNHEY and CDR2 is SVGAGI. The CDR3 totals 15 residues. With 6 bases removed from V and 0 bases from J, the gap between germline ends came to 12 bases.

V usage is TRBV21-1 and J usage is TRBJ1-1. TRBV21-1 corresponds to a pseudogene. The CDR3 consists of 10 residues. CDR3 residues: CASSKALAPF. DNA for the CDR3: TGTGCCAGCAGCAAAGCGCTAGCTCCTTTT.